The clone carrying this T cell receptor beta chain appeared once. The source of the sample is a study of tumor-infiltrating lymphocytes in oesophageal squamous cell carcinoma. The CDR3 has 15 amino acids. Germline loops: CDR1 SGHTA, CDR2 FQGNSA. Trimming shortened V by 1 base and J by 0 bases, and 7 bases separated the two germline ends. Each CDR3 protein is one row after TCRdb ran MiXCR on the PCR reads. The sample includes around 13,000 distinct CDR3 sequences, roughly 51% of them seen just once. The chain recombines TRBV7-2 with TRBJ2-1; D is ambiguous. The sequence was collected from a male donor with esophageal squamous cell carcinoma. The sequencing sample was made of esophageal tumor tissue. CDR3 sequence: CASSLEASSYNEQFF. As DNA, the CDR3 is TGTGCCAGCAGCTTAGAAGCCAGCTCCTACAATGAGCAGTTCTTC.